This section outlines one T cell receptor (beta chain) sequence together with its context. What it binds is unknown. V lost 5 bases to trimming and J lost 1 base, with 19 bases between them. Germline V CDR1 and CDR2: KGHSH, LQKENI. This CDR3 has 17 amino acids. This specimen comes from a study of shared clonotypes between healthy human individuals. In replicate PCRs of sorted subsets, roughly 210 ng DNA, tens of thousands of T cell genomes, was used. Sequencing was performed with immunoSEQ multiplex PCR; in TCRdb, only in-frame clones are kept and a portion is missing. The data contain millions of clones, 85% to 95% of them singletons. Study conclusions and caveats: Naive subsets typically showed greater estimated richness than memory subsets.

This sequence originates from a man between 18 and 35 years old in good health. The sequenced sample consisted of naive CD4+ T cells sorted from blood. Regarding subset: CD45RA+ positively selected. The chain uses TRBV18 and TRBJ2-3, with D perhaps TRBD2 (6 bases). The CDR3 nucleotides are TGTGCCAGCTCAGACTTTAAGCTGCGGGGACGCACAGATACGCAGTATTTT. This gives the protein CASSDFKLRGRTDTQYF.